This T cell receptor beta chain is drawn from a study of OX40 agonist ivuxolimab in advanced cancers. About the study: Patients were infused with ivuxolimab every 2 weeks at 0.01 to 10 mg/kg.

Assay used: immunoSEQ multiplex PCR; TCRdb lists only in-frame clones, some missing. This sample carries around 68,000 clones, 75% to 90% of them seen once, and the ten largest clones take approximately 2.6%. This clone appeared once. The origin of this receptor is an adult with an advanced solid tumor such as melanoma, head and neck, liver or kidney cancer. Sequenced here: CD4+ or CD8+ T cells sorted from blood, sampled in a trial of the OX40 agonist ivuxolimab.

Written as DNA, the CDR3 is TGTGCTAGTGGTTTGGGGACCGGGACTAGCGGTTACAATGAGCAGTTCTTC. Its translation: CASGLGTGTSGYNEQFF. The chain combines TRBV12-5 with TRBJ2-1; 11 bases agree with TRBD2. CDR1 and CDR2 from the germline V gene are LGHNT and FRNRAP. The V segment lost 1 base and the J segment 4 bases; nucleotides outside the gene matches: 6. The CDR3 runs to 17 residues. Based on the CDR3 plus reference TRBV12-5 and TRBJ2-1, the full variable domain is DARVTQTPRHKVTEMGQEVTMRCQPILGHNTVFWYRQTMMQGLELLAYFRNRAPLDDSGMPKDRFSAEMPDATLATLKIQPSEPRDSAVYFCASGLGTGTSGYNEQFFGPGTRLTVL.